These 22 T cell receptor beta chains originate from one sample sequenced in a study of shared clonotypes between healthy human individuals. Clones were sequenced by immunoSEQ multiplex PCR, and TCRdb holds only the in-frame ones, with some missing. The profile shows about 680,000 clones, approximately 90% of them singletons. Only CD45RO-negative cells positively selected for CCR7 counted as naive CD8 cells, so terminally differentiated effector memory CD45RA+ cells were excluded. Sample: naive CD8+ T cells sorted from blood. Receptors were obtained from a man aged 30 to 45 in good health.

The genes are TRBV28 and TRBJ2-7, with D tentatively TRBD1 or TRBD2 (5 bases each). CDR1 is MDHEN and CDR2 is SYDVKM in the germline V gene. Trimming took 2 bases from V and 3 from J, leaving 17 bases between them. The CDR3 has 16 residues. CDR3 residues: CASSLLGVTSGYEQYF. In DNA, the CDR3 is TGTGCCAGCAGTTTACTGGGGGTTACCAGTGGCTACGAGCAGTACTTC.

The rearrangement uses TRBV9 and TRBJ2-5, with D possibly being TRBD2 (6 bases). The CDR3 has 14 amino acids. Trimming cost V 0 bases and J 7 bases, with 13 bases left between them. Germline loops: CDR1 SGDLS, CDR2 YYNGEE. CDR3 sequence (DNA): TGTGCCAGCAGCGTAGATGTGGGAGCGGGGACCCAGTACTTC. This sequence encodes CASSVDVGAGTQYF.

V usage is TRBV19 and J usage is TRBJ2-2, with 7 nucleotides matching TRBD1. From germline, CDR1 is LNHDA and CDR2 SQIVND (reference sequence). The CDR3 covers 14 residues. With V trimmed by 7 bases and J by 4 bases, 6 bases remained unmatched. The CDR3: CASNWGTATGELFF. Written as DNA, the CDR3 is TGTGCCAGTAACTGGGGGACAGCCACCGGGGAGCTGTTTTTT.

This rearrangement joins TRBV5-1 to TRBJ2-2, with 7 bases that match TRBD1. CDR1 is SGHRS, CDR2 YFSETQ, per germline. CDR3 size: 15 residues. Trimming at V came to 1 base and at J to 4 bases, leaving 4 bases not matched to a gene. This CDR3 is CASSLTGQSTGELFF. CDR3 nucleotides: TGCGCCAGCAGCTTGACGGGACAGTCCACCGGGGAGCTGTTTTTT.

The V gene is TRBV4-1, the J gene TRBJ1-5; weak D call: TRBD1 (5 bases). CDR1 MGHRA and CDR2 YSYEKL come from the germline V gene. V was shortened by 0 bases and J by 2 bases, with 8 bases between the two germline ends. CDR3 size: 15 residues. The CDR3 sequence is CASSQELGGNQPQHF. CDR3 sequence (DNA): TGCGCCAGCAGCCAAGAACTGGGGGGCAATCAGCCCCAGCATTTT.

This chain's CDR3 is CASSLNTAYEQYF. The CDR3 region has the DNA TGTGCCAGCAGCCTAAATACGGCCTACGAGCAGTACTTC. The gene calls are TRBV7-2 and TRBJ2-7, with D unresolved. This CDR3 has 13 amino acids. Germline CDR1 reads SGHTA; CDR2 reads FQGNSA. V was clipped by 5 bases and J by 2 bases, with 10 bases between them.

The V call is TRBV7-9, the J call TRBJ2-4, with TRBD1 as a possible D gene (5 bases). The V end lost 0 bases, the J end lost 3 bases, and 9 bases lay between the germline ends. The germline CDR1 and CDR2 sequences are SEHNR and FQNEAQ (reference sequence). This CDR3 is 15 amino acids long. CDR3 sequence reads: CASSLARVDKNIQYF. CDR3 sequence (DNA): TGTGCCAGCAGCTTAGCCAGGGTTGACAAAAACATTCAGTACTTC. The full variable domain, completed using reference TRBV7-9 and TRBJ2-4, is DTGVSQNPRHKITKRGQNVTFRCDPISEHNRLYWYRQTLGQGPEFLTYFQNEAQLEKSRLLSDRFSAERPKGSFSTLEIQRTEQGDSAMYLCASSLARVDKNIQYFGAGTRLSVL.

The rearrangement joins TRBV10-3 to TRBJ1-3, with unresolved D. The CDR3 runs to 13 residues. Trimming cost V 8 bases and J 4 bases, with 12 bases left between them. Germline V gives CDR1 ENHRY, CDR2 SYGVKD. DNA of the CDR3: TGTGCCATCTCGAGTGAAGGCGGAAACACCATATATTTT. Translation gives CAISSEGGNTIYF.

The genes are TRBV10-2 and TRBJ1-1; the D gene is possibly TRBD1 (5 bases). The ends were cut back, 4 bases at V and 5 bases at J, with 14 bases in the middle. Germline CDR1 WSHSY, CDR2 SAAADI. This CDR3 is 14 amino acids long. CDR3 amino acids: CASSVEGRRTEAFF. The CDR3 DNA reads as TGCGCCAGCAGTGTAGAGGGGAGAAGAACTGAAGCTTTCTTT.

The genes are TRBV30 and TRBJ1-2; D is ambiguous. Trimming stripped 0 bases from V and 2 bases from J, with 10 bases between. The germline gives CDR1 GTSNPN, CDR2 SVGIG (reference sequence). The CDR3 consists of 14 residues. This CDR3 is CAWSVQEGNYGYTF. The CDR3 DNA is TGTGCCTGGAGTGTACAAGAAGGGAACTATGGCTACACCTTC.

The J gene is TRBJ2-7, the V gene TRBV30; possibly TRBD1 for D (5 bases). The V gene's germline CDR1 is GTSNPN and CDR2 SVGIG (reference sequence). Between the trimmed V and J ends, which lost 1 base and 3 bases, there was a span of 13 bases. This CDR3 spans 14 amino acids. The CDR3 DNA reads as TGTGCCTGGAGTGGATCGACAGAACTCTACGAGCAGTACTTC. Its protein product is CAWSGSTELYEQYF.

The CDR3 DNA follows: TGTGCCAGCAGCACACGGGACATCTTCACCTACGAGCAGTACTTC. Its protein product is CASSTRDIFTYEQYF. The chain couples TRBV13 to TRBJ2-7; possibly TRBD1 for D (6 bases). The germline V gene encodes CDR1 PRHDT and CDR2 FYEKMQ (reference sequence). The CDR3 contains 15 residues. Deletions cut 5 bases from V and 2 bases from J, with 16 bases between.

Concerning this clone itself: This same CDR3 is encoded by further DNA sequences in the sample. This chain links TRBV27 with TRBJ2-1; 12 bases fit TRBD2. Germline CDR1 is MNHEY and CDR2 is SMNVEV (reference sequence). V lost 6 bases and J lost 8; bases outside the gene matches: 5. The CDR3 loop spans 14 amino acids. CDR3 loop: CASSLAGGLDEQFF. In nucleotides, the CDR3 is TGTGCCAGCAGCCTAGCGGGAGGGCTGGATGAGCAGTTCTTC.

This chain joins TRBV27 and TRBJ2-1; D is unresolved. Trimming removed 7 bases from V and 0 bases from J, with 13 bases in between. Germline V gene data show CDR1 as MNHEY and CDR2 as SMNVEV (reference sequence). This CDR3 region has 15 residues. In DNA form, the CDR3 reads TGTGCCAGCATGGGATGGAGAAGCTCCTACAATGAGCAGTTCTTC. This translates into CASMGWRSSYNEQFF.

The genes are TRBV27 and TRBJ2-7; perhaps TRBD1 as D (5 bases). CDR1 is MNHEY and CDR2 is SMNVEV in the germline V gene (reference sequence). V was cut by 3 bases and J by 3 bases, with 12 bases left in between. The CDR3 contains 14 residues. Here the CDR3 reads CASSFTGPYYEQYF. The CDR3 region has the DNA TGTGCCAGCAGTTTCACAGGACCATACTACGAGCAGTACTTC.

With regard to this clone: This specimen includes other DNA sequences encoding the same CDR3. The chain combines TRBV7-9 with TRBJ2-1, with a weak D call TRBD1 (6 bases). This CDR3 is built from 15 residues. Looked up from germline, CDR1 is SEHNR and CDR2 is FQNEAQ (reference sequence). The germline V and J ends were trimmed by 0 bases and 3 bases, with 9 bases remaining between them. For the CDR3, the DNA is TGTGCCAGCAGCTTAGCTCAGGGGAACTACAATGAGCAGTTCTTC. Residues: CASSLAQGNYNEQFF. Filled out from reference TRBV7-9 and TRBJ2-1, the complete variable domain reads DTGVSQNPRHKITKRGQNVTFRCDPISEHNRLYWYRQTLGQGPEFLTYFQNEAQLEKSRLLSDRFSAERPKGSFSTLEIQRTEQGDSAMYLCASSLAQGNYNEQFFGPGTRLTVL.

This chain uses TRBV28 with TRBJ1-1; D might be TRBD1 (5 bases). Trimming pared 2 bases from V and 4 bases from J, leaving 23 bases between. From germline, CDR1 is MDHEN and CDR2 SYDVKM. The CDR3 covers 18 residues. CDR3 nucleotides: TGTGCCAGCAGTTTAATCCCTATGATTGGGAGGAGGGGCACTGAAGCTTTCTTT. It specifies CASSLIPMIGRRGTEAFF. Supplemented by reference TRBV28 and TRBJ1-1, the full variable domain reads DVKVTQSSRYLVKRTGEKVFLECVQDMDHENMFWYRQDPGLGLRLIYFSYDVKMKEKGDIPEGYSVSREKKERFSLILESASTNQTSMYLCASSLIPMIGRRGTEAFFGQGTRLTVV.

The J gene is TRBJ2-3, the V gene TRBV29-1; TRBD1 matches at 7 bases. This CDR3 comprises 15 residues. CDR1 is SQVTM, CDR2 ANQGSEA, per germline. V gave up 2 bases and J gave up 2 bases; unmatched junction bases: 7. CDR3 region: CSVELQGQPTDTQYF. CDR3 DNA sequence: TGCAGCGTTGAACTACAGGGGCAACCCACAGATACGCAGTATTTT.

This sequence joins TRBV4-1 and TRBJ1-5; D uncertain. CDR3 length equals 15 residues. V was shortened by 4 bases and J by 2 bases, with 12 bases between the two germline ends. The germline V gene has CDR1 MGHRA and CDR2 YSYEKL. Written as DNA, the CDR3 is TGCGCCAGCAGCCTCATACCTGGAGGCAATCAGCCCCAGCATTTT. Protein sequence: CASSLIPGGNQPQHF.

This chain joins TRBV6-5 and TRBJ2-7, with D uncertain. V was trimmed by 2 bases and J by 5 bases, leaving 10 bases between them. CDR1 is MNHEY, CDR2 SVGAGI, per germline. The CDR3 is 13 residues long. The CDR3: CASSYVRWDEQYF. CDR3 DNA sequence: TGTGCCAGCAGTTACGTTCGGTGGGACGAGCAGTACTTC.

The rearrangement joins TRBV27 to TRBJ1-2, with no clear D. V was cut by 3 bases and J by 4 bases, with 12 bases left in between. This CDR3 has 14 amino acids. CDR1 is MNHEY, CDR2 SMNVEV, per germline (reference sequence). The CDR3 region has the DNA TGTGCCAGCAGTTTGGCCCCCACTAGCTATGGCTACACCTTC. Protein: CASSLAPTSYGYTF.

In DNA form, the CDR3 reads TGTGCCAGCAGCTTAGATCGAGGAGTTGTTGGCTACGAGCAGTACTTC. Translated, it gives CASSLDRGVVGYEQYF. The V call is TRBV11-2, the J call TRBJ2-7; D is unresolved. V lost 0 bases and J lost 3, with 15 bases in between. CDR3 length: 16 amino acids. The germline gives CDR1 SGHAT, CDR2 FQNNGV.